The next 9 T cell receptor beta chains were all read from a single sample in a study of OX40 agonist ivuxolimab in advanced cancers. The protocol was immunoSEQ multiplex PCR, while the TCRdb copy is restricted to in-frame clones and leaves out a portion. Seen here are under 80,000 clones, 85% to 95% observed once, and the top ten hold around 0.3%. The specimen comprised CD4+ or CD8+ T cells sorted from blood, sampled in a trial of the OX40 agonist ivuxolimab. The origin of the receptors is an adult with an advanced solid tumor such as melanoma, head and neck, liver or kidney cancer.

V usage is TRBV7-6 and J usage is TRBJ1-2; TRBD1 matches 7 bases. CDR1 is SGHVS, CDR2 FNYEAQ, per germline. Trimming removed 5 bases from V and 3 bases from J; junction bases left unmatched: 3. CDR3 size: 13 residues. The CDR3 is CASSATGDYGYTF. CDR3 bases: TGTGCCAGCAGCGCCACAGGGGACTATGGCTACACCTTC.

The chain links TRBV7-9 to TRBJ2-1; 10 bases fit TRBD2. Trimming removed 0 bases from V and 4 bases from J; junction bases left unmatched: 3. This CDR3 is 16 amino acids long. Germline CDR1 is SEHNR and CDR2 is FQNEAQ (reference sequence). CDR3 residues: CASSLALAGAYNEQFF. CDR3 bases: TGTGCCAGCAGCTTAGCTCTAGCGGGGGCTTACAATGAGCAGTTCTTC.

The chain employs TRBV28 and TRBJ2-7; perhaps TRBD2 as D (6 bases). V lost 5 bases to trimming and J lost 0 bases, with 14 bases between them. Germline CDR1 MDHEN, CDR2 SYDVKM. There are 15 residues in the CDR3. The CDR3 spells CASSPRGGASYEQYF. CDR3 nucleotide sequence: TGTGCCAGCAGTCCCCGGGGCGGGGCCTCCTACGAGCAGTACTTC.

The chain couples TRBV5-1 to TRBJ2-3; tentative D call: TRBD2 (5 bases). The CDR3 sequence is 11 residues long. V shed 6 bases and J shed 5 bases, with 7 bases lying between them. Germline loops: CDR1 SGHRS, CDR2 YFSETQ. CDR3 bases: TGCGCCAGCACTGCGGGAGATACGCAGTATTTT. The encoded protein is CASTAGDTQYF.

This chain connects TRBV9 to TRBJ2-7; 9 bases are a match to TRBD1. In germline, CDR1 is SGDLS, CDR2 YYNGEE. There are 14 residues in the CDR3. V lost 2 bases to trimming and J lost 2 bases; unmatched junction nucleotides: 2. This chain's CDR3 is CASSVGQGTYEQYF. The CDR3 coding sequence is TGTGCCAGCAGCGTGGGACAGGGAACCTACGAGCAGTACTTC.

V is TRBV28 and J is TRBJ1-2; D gene unclear. The CDR3 is 12 amino acids. Germline-derived CDR1 and CDR2 are MDHEN and SYDVKM. The V end was cut by 7 bases, the J end by 4 bases, with 10 bases between. The DNA for the CDR3 is TGTGCCAGCAAAAGGCAGGTCTATGGCTACACCTTC. Amino acids: CASKRQVYGYTF.

The V call is TRBV10-3, the J call TRBJ2-1, with 8 nucleotides matching TRBD2. The CDR3 runs to 15 residues. With V trimmed by 2 bases and J by 8 bases, 8 bases remained unmatched. Germline CDR1 and CDR2: ENHRY and SYGVKD. The CDR3 DNA is TGTGCCATCAGTGAGGGGCGGGAGGAGATCGATGAGCAGTTCTTC. Translation gives CAISEGREEIDEQFF.

V and J are TRBV28 and TRBJ2-1; 7 bases match TRBD1. The germline V gene encodes CDR1 MDHEN and CDR2 SYDVKM. V was pared by 6 bases and J by 7 bases, with 9 bases of the junction left unmatched. CDR3 length: 14 residues. CDR3 residues: CASRQGPQANEQFF. The DNA of the CDR3 is TGTGCCAGCAGACAGGGGCCTCAAGCGAATGAGCAGTTCTTC.

The sample holds one count of this clone. This chain joins TRBV27 and TRBJ2-7, with TRBD2 matching 12 bases. The trim removed 4 bases at V and 3 bases at J, leaving 4 bases unmatched. The CDR3 spans 15 residues. CDR1 is MNHEY and CDR2 is SMNVEV in the germline V gene (reference sequence). This chain's CDR3 is CASSSRTSGNYEQYF. CDR3 nucleotide sequence: TGTGCCAGCAGTTCCCGGACTAGCGGGAACTACGAGCAGTACTTC.